What follows describes a single TCR beta chain. Its antigen is currently unknown. TCRdb recomputed calls from the 5' RACE reads with MiXCR, one row per CDR3 protein. The sample carries around 340,000 distinct CDR3 sequences, around 12% recorded once. These data are taken from a study of identical twins. Overall study findings and caveats: Models underestimated out-of-frame TCR alpha sharing in monozygotic twins.

V shed 6 bases, J shed 6 bases, and the junction held 7 bases outside the gene matches. The CDR3 totals 14 residues. Germline V gene sequence: CDR1 MDHEN, CDR2 SYDVKM. The data also belong to a second study, concerning yellow fever vaccine responses in identical twins. That work adds: A vaccine T cell response that seemed partly convergent and partly personalized was reported in twins.

This clonotype was sampled from a woman aged 18-30 years in good health. The rearrangement joins TRBV28 to TRBJ2-2; 7 bases align to TRBD1. Material: CD8+ T cells sorted from blood. The CDR3 nucleotides are TGTGCCAGCAGACAGGGGAGACGCCCCGGGGAGCTGTTTTTT. Its protein product is CASRQGRRPGELFF.